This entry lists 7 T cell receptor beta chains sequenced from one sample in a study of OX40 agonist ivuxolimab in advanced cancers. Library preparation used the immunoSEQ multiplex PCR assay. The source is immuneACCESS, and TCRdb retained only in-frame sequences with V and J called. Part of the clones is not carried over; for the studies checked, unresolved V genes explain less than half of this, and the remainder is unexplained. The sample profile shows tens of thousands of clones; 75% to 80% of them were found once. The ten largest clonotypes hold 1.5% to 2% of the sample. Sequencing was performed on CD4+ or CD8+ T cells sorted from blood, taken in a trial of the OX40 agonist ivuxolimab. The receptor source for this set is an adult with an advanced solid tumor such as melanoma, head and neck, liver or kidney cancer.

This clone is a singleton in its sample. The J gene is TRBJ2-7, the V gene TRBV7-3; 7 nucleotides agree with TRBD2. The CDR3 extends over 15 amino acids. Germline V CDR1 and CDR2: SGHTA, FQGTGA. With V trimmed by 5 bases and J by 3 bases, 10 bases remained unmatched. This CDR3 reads CASSPSAGEGYEQYF. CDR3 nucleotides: TGTGCCAGCAGCCCCTCGGCGGGAGAGGGCTACGAGCAGTACTTC.

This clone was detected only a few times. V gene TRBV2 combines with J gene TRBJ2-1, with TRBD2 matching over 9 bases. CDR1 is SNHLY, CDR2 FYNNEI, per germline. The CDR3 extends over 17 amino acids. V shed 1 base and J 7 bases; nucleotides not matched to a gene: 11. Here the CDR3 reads CASSEGSSGRTGNEQFF. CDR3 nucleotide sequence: TGTGCCAGCAGTGAAGGGTCGAGCGGGAGGACGGGTAATGAGCAGTTCTTC.

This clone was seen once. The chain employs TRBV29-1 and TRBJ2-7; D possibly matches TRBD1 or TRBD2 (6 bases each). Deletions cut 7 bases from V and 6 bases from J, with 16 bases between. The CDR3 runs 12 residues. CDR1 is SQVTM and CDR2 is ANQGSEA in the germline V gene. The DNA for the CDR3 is TGCAGCGCTTCCACGGGGGCCGGCGAGCAGTACTTC. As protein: CSASTGAGEQYF.

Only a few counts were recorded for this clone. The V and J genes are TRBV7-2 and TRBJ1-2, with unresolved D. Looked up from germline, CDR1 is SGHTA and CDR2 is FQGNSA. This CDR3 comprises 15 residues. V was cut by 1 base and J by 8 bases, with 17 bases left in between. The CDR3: CASSLEAGRIGGYTF. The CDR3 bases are TGTGCCAGCAGCTTAGAGGCAGGTCGAATAGGAGGCTACACCTTC.

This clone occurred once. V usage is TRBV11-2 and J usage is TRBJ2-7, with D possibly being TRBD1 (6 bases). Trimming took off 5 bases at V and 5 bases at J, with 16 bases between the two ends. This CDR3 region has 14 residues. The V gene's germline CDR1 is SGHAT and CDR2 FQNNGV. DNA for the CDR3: TGTGCCAGCAGCCCAACCAGGGGACCCAACGAGCAGTACTTC. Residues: CASSPTRGPNEQYF.

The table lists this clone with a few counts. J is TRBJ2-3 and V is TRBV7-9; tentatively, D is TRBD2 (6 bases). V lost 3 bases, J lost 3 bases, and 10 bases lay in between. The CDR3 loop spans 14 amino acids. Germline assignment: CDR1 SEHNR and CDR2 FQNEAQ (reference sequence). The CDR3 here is CASSLNRGTDTQYF. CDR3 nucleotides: TGTGCCAGCAGCTTGAACCGGGGGACAGATACGCAGTATTTT. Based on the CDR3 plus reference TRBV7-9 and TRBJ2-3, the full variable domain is DTGVSQNPRHKITKRGQNVTFRCDPISEHNRLYWYRQTLGQGPEFLTYFQNEAQLEKSRLLSDRFSAERPKGSFSTLEIQRTEQGDSAMYLCASSLNRGTDTQYFGPGTRLTVL.

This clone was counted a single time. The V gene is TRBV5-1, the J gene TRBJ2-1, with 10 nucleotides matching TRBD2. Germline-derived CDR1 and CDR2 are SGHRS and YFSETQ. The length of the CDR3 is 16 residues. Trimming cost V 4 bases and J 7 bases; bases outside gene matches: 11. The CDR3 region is CASSRSTSGAPNEQFF. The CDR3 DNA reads TGCGCCAGCAGCCGTTCAACTAGCGGGGCCCCTAATGAGCAGTTCTTC.